The entry below describes one T cell receptor beta chain. These data come from a study of Ad26.COV2.S vaccination and SARS-CoV-2 variants. Treatment meaning: roughly 18 received Ad26.COV2.S at low or high dose, single or two shots; about 5 received placebo; per-sample allocation not given. It was on day 63 after the first vaccine or placebo injection that samples were taken. Vaccination used an Ad26 vector expressing Wuhan-strain SARS-CoV-2 spike. Sequencing used immunoSEQ multiplex PCR; TCRdb keeps in-frame clones, though not all of them. The top ten clones hold about 4.4% of a sample with more than 400,000 clones, about nine tenths of them seen once. This specimen was peripheral blood, taken in a trial of Ad26.COV2.S vaccine versus placebo. The clonotype originates from a person between 18 and 65 years old who received the Ad26.COV2.S COVID-19 vaccine or a placebo.

The CDR3 is CASRGVLDTQYF. The CDR3 coding sequence is TGTGCCAGCAGGGGTGTTTTAGATACGCAGTATTTT. The rearrangement joins TRBV9 to TRBJ2-3, with unresolved D. The CDR3 runs 12 residues. With 5 bases removed from V and 5 bases from J, the gap between germline ends came to 9 bases. The germline V gene encodes CDR1 SGDLS and CDR2 YYNGEE.